These T cell receptor beta chains were read from a single sample in a study of post-analysis software for immune sequencing data. TCRdb analysed the PCR reads with MiXCR anew, one entry per CDR3 protein. This sample yields hundreds of thousands of distinct CDR3 sequences, of which roughly 36% are seen a single time; 13% belongs to the top ten. The sequenced sample consisted of blood. These receptors originate from a girl aged 10-17 years with multiple sclerosis. The CDR3 runs from the conserved cysteine through the conserved F or W. The D gene is left open where the match is weak. Some rows have no size entry. The others give once, few or many, or a class for an expanded clone.

NA	TRBV3-1	few	TRBJ2-5	TGTGCCAGCAGCCATGCCCGGAGGGGGCCGAAGACCCAGTACTTC	CASSHARRGPKTQYF
NA	TRBV6-5	NA	TRBJ1-2	TGTGCCAGCAGCCCCCGGGGAGTCGGCTACACCTTC	CASSPRGVGYTF
NA	TRBV6-5	NA	TRBJ1-6	TGTGCCAGCAGTTGGGGCTCGAGAAATTCACCCCTCCACTTT	CASSWGSRNSPLHF
NA	TRBV7-9	NA	TRBJ2-7	TGTGCCGCTTCAGGGAAGGTCTACGAGCAGTACTTC	CAASGKVYEQYF
TRBD1	TRBV6-5	few	TRBJ1-5	TGTGCCAGCAGCCCTGACAGGGGGGATCAGCCCCAGCATTTT	CASSPDRGDQPQHF
TRBD1	TRBV3-1	NA	TRBJ1-2	TGTGCCAGCAACCAAACAAGACAGGGGAACAACACCTTC	CASNQTRQGNNTF
NA	TRBV4-1	NA	TRBJ1-6	TGCGCCAGCAGCCAAGACCCCGGACAGCTCATCCCCCTCCACTTT	CASSQDPGQLIPLHF
TRBD1	TRBV7-2	few	TRBJ1-1	TGTGCCAGCAGCTTCCAGGGGGCTATGGGGAACACTGAAGCTTTCTTT	CASSFQGAMGNTEAFF
NA	TRBV27	NA	TRBJ2-3	TGTGCCAGCAGCCGGGACTCCCTCGAGGATACGCAGTATTTT	CASSRDSLEDTQYF
TRBD2	TRBV19	few	TRBJ2-3	TGTGCCAGTTCGACTAGCTCCCCCCCAGATACGCAGTATTTT	CASSTSSPPDTQYF
TRBD2	TRBV7-9	NA	TRBJ2-1	TGTGCCAGCAGCGGCCCGCTAGCGGGGGGGCCGAATGAGCAGTTCTTC	CASSGPLAGGPNEQFF
TRBD2	TRBV7-9	NA	TRBJ2-3	TGTGCCACGCTAGCGGGGGACGGCACAGATACGCAGTATTTT	CATLAGDGTDTQYF
TRBD2	TRBV7-3	many	TRBJ2-3	TGTGCCAGCAGCTCCTTAGCGGGGGACACAGATACGCAGTATTTT	CASSSLAGDTDTQYF
NA	TRBV5-1	few	TRBJ2-5	TGCGCCAGCAGCTCGGCGGAGACCCAGTACTTC	CASSSAETQYF
NA	TRBV10-3	NA	TRBJ2-4	TGTGCCATCAGTGCGGGGGAGAAGGGCATTCAGTACTTC	CAISAGEKGIQYF
TRBD1	TRBV19	NA	TRBJ2-7	TGTGCCAGTAGTCTACAGGGGTGGAACGAGCAGTACTTC	CASSLQGWNEQYF
TRBD1	TRBV7-9	NA	TRBJ1-1	TGTGCCAGCAGCCTAGACAGGGGAGGCGATACTGAAGCTTTCTTT	CASSLDRGGDTEAFF
TRBD2	TRBV15	NA	TRBJ2-7	TGTGCCACCAGCGTACGACGGGGAGGGTACGAGCAGTACTTC	CATSVRRGGYEQYF
NA	TRBV12-3/TRBV12-4	few	TRBJ2-3	TGTGCCAGCAGTCGCGTAACTAGCACAGATACGCAGTATTTT	CASSRVTSTDTQYF
NA	TRBV7-2	NA	TRBJ2-7	TGTGCCAGCAGGAGACGGATGGAGTCCTACGAGCAGTACTTC	CASRRRMESYEQYF
NA	TRBV6-5	NA	TRBJ1-2	TGTGCCAGCAGCCGAGGAGGCGTCTATGGCTACACCTTC	CASSRGGVYGYTF
TRBD1	TRBV9	few	TRBJ2-1	TGTGCCAGCAGCGTAGGACAGGGGTACGGGGATGAGCAGTTCTTC	CASSVGQGYGDEQFF
NA	TRBV3-1	few	TRBJ1-1	TGTGCCAGCAGCCAAGACGGCAGGGGAAGGAACACTGAAGCTTTCTTT	CASSQDGRGRNTEAFF
NA	TRBV12-3/TRBV12-4	NA	TRBJ1-1	TGTGCCGGCAGTTTGCAGATGAACACCGAAGCTTTCTTT	CAGSLQMNTEAFF
NA	TRBV5-5	few	TRBJ1-1	TGTGCCAGCAGCCTGGTCGTACCAACCCAAGCTTTCTTT	CASSLVVPTQAFF
TRBD1	TRBV14	few	TRBJ1-2	TGTGCCAGCAGCCAAGATGGAGGGGGCGGCTACACCTTC	CASSQDGGGGYTF
NA	TRBV7-9	NA	TRBJ2-3	TGTGCCAGCAGCCGACCTAACACAGATACGCAGTATTTT	CASSRPNTDTQYF
TRBD2	TRBV5-1	few	TRBJ2-3	TGCGCCAGCAGCTTGTTCGCTAGCGGGGGGCCAGATACGCAGTATTTT	CASSLFASGGPDTQYF
NA	TRBV27	NA	TRBJ2-7	TGTGCCAGCAGTCTATTGACCCGCCTCAACGAGCAGTACTTC	CASSLLTRLNEQYF
TRBD1	TRBV2	NA	TRBJ1-2	TGTGCCAGCAGTGAGATTGAGGGGGCGCCGAACTATGGCTACACCTTC	CASSEIEGAPNYGYTF
NA	TRBV6-1	few	TRBJ2-7	TGTGCCAGCAGTGAAGCAGGGAGCTCCTACGAGCAGTACTTC	CASSEAGSSYEQYF
TRBD2	TRBV11-2	NA	TRBJ2-1	TGTGCCAGCAGCTTGGCGCTAGCGGGGGGCAGAGGGTACAATGAGCAGTTCTTC	CASSLALAGGRGYNEQFF
NA	TRBV10-3	NA	TRBJ2-1	TGTGCCATCAGTGAGTCCTGGGTTCGGAATGAGCAGTTCTTC	CAISESWVRNEQFF
NA	TRBV7-2	few	TRBJ2-5	TGTGCCAGCAGCCAAATTTCCGGGGGCCTTCAGGAGACCCAGTACTTC	CASSQISGGLQETQYF
NA	TRBV4-1	few	TRBJ2-4	TGCGCCAGCAGCCAAGGGGATCCTGGAGACATTCAGTACTTC	CASSQGDPGDIQYF
NA	TRBV20-1	NA	TRBJ1-2	TGCAGTGCTAAGAAATCCGTCCCACAGGGAAATAACTATGGCTACACCTTC	CSAKKSVPQGNNYGYTF
NA	TRBV11-2	NA	TRBJ1-2	TGTGCCAGCAGCGTAGTGGGGGCCAGGGGCGGCTACACCTTC	CASSVVGARGGYTF
NA	TRBV11-2	few	TRBJ2-7	TGTGCCAGCAGCTTTACAGGAGACTCCTACGAGCAGTACTTC	CASSFTGDSYEQYF
NA	TRBV5-6	NA	TRBJ1-5	TGTGCCAGCAGCTCGAGGGGAGATCCCCAGCATTTT	CASSSRGDPQHF
NA	TRBV12-3/TRBV12-4	NA	TRBJ1-5	TGTGCCAGCAGTCCCGACAGCAATCAGCCCCAGCATTTT	CASSPDSNQPQHF
NA	TRBV15	NA	TRBJ1-4	TGTGCCACCAGCAGGGGGAGGAGTGAAAAACTGTTTTTT	CATSRGRSEKLFF
TRBD2	TRBV9	few	TRBJ2-1	TGTGCCAGCAGCCAGTCAGGGACTAGCGGACGGGGCGAGCAGTTCTTC	CASSQSGTSGRGEQFF
NA	TRBV20-1	NA	TRBJ1-2	TGCAGTGCTTACAGGGACCTCTATGGCTACACCTTC	CSAYRDLYGYTF
TRBD1	TRBV12-3/TRBV12-4	many	TRBJ2-7	TGTGCCAGCAGTTTATTGCGGACAGGGGGCCACGAGCAGTACTTC	CASSLLRTGGHEQYF
NA	TRBV6-2/TRBV6-3	few	TRBJ2-3	TGTGCCAGCAGTTCCTTTGGACTATCCACAGATACGCAGTATTTT	CASSSFGLSTDTQYF
NA	TRBV5-1	NA	TRBJ2-1	TGCGCCAGCAGCCCGACAGCCAACCCCTACAATGAGCAGTTCTTC	CASSPTANPYNEQFF
NA	TRBV6-2/TRBV6-3	few	TRBJ2-7	TGTGCCAGCACCCACAGATACGAGCAGTACTTC	CASTHRYEQYF
TRBD1	TRBV5-8	few	TRBJ2-7	TGTGCCAGCATCGTGAGGGTATCGGACAGGGGTACCTACGAGCAGTACTTC	CASIVRVSDRGTYEQYF
NA	TRBV13	few	TRBJ2-7	TGTGCCAGCAGCCCCGGAGGGCATTACTACGAGCAGTACTTC	CASSPGGHYYEQYF
TRBD2	TRBV7-9	many	TRBJ2-1	TGTGCCAGCAGCCGCCGGACTAGCGGTACTTTATACAATGAGCAGTTCTTC	CASSRRTSGTLYNEQFF